The sequence of this T cell receptor (beta chain) was determined in a study of tumor-infiltrating lymphocytes in primary liver carcinoma. Study details: The tumors ranged from roughly 4 to 11 cm across and fell within stage T1-T3 N0M0.

From roughly 20-30 mg of unsorted bulk tissue, DNA and RNA were co-extracted together. Primary liver carcinoma in the patients was surgically resected. In every tumor sample, viable tumor cells made up over 90%. This clonotype was seen many times. Germline-derived CDR1 and CDR2 are SQVTM and ANQGSEA. The CDR3 has 17 amino acids. The junction had 6 bases not matched to a gene; V was cut back by 1 base and J by 0 bases. A constant-region primer primed TCR beta cDNA synthesis from around 500 ng of total RNA. What produced the TCR beta libraries was three nested multiplex PCR rounds using slightly modified ARM-PCR. PCR rounds one and two used TRBV1-TRBV30 forward primers with a C-beta reverse primer for roughly 9 cycles each. TCRdb re-derived calls from the multiplex PCR reads in MiXCR, one entry per CDR3 protein. The sample yields roughly 120,000 distinct CDR3 sequences, 60% to 75% seen once.

This chain connects TRBV29-1 to TRBJ2-1, with 10 bases identical to TRBD2. Sequences were obtained from liver tumor tissue from sampling region 3. The sample's subset: tumor region T3, left-lateral pole. This clonotype was sampled from a woman in her sixties with primary liver carcinoma and hepatitis B virus infection. The CDR3 region has the DNA TGCAGCGTTGAAGTCCCTAGCGGGAGATCCTCCTACAATGAGCAGTTCTTC. Translating gives CSVEVPSGRSSYNEQFF.